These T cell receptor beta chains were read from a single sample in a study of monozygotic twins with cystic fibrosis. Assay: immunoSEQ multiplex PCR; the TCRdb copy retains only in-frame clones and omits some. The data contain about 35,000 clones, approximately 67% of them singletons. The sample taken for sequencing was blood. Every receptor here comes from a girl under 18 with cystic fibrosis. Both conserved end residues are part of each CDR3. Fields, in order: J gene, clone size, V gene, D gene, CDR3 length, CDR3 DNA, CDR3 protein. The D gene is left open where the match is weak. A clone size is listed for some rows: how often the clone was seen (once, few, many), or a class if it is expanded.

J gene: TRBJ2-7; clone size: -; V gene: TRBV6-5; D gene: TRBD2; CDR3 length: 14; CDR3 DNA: TGTGCCAGCAAGCCGGCGGGAGGCGGCTACGAGCAGTACTTC; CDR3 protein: CASKPAGGGYEQYF
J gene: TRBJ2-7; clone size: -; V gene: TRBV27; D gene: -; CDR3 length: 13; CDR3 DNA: TGTGCCAGCAGTTACGGGATCTCCTACGAGCAGTACTTC; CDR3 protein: CASSYGISYEQYF
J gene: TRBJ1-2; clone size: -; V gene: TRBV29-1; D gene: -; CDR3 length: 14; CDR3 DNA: TGCAGCGTTGTTGCCGGCATAGATACATATGGCTACACCTTC; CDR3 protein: CSVVAGIDTYGYTF
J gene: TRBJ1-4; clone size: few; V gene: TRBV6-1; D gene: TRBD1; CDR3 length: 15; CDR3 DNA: TGTGCCAGCAGTGCCCGGGACAGAAGAAATGAAAAACTGTTTTTT; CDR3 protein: CASSARDRRNEKLFF
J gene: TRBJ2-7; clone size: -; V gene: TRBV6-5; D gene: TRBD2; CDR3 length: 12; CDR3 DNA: TGTGCCAGCAAGGAGCTAGCGGGATGGAAGTACTTC; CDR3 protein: CASKELAGWKYF
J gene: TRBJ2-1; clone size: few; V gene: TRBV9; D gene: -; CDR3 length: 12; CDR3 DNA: TGTGCCAGCAGCGCCTCGGTGGCTGAGCAGTTCTTC; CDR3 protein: CASSASVAEQFF
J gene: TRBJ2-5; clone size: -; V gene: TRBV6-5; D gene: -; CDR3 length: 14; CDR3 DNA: TGTGCCAGCAGCCGTCGAGTTAATCTCGAGACCCAGTACTTC; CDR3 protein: CASSRRVNLETQYF
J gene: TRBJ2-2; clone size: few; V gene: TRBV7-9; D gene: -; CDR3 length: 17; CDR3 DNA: TGTGCCAGCAGCTTATATCCGCGGGCGGGAAACACCGGGGAGCTGTTTTTT; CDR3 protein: CASSLYPRAGNTGELFF
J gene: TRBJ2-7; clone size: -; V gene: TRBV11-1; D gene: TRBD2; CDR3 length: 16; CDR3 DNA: TGTGCCAGCAGCATTAGCAGGGGACTAGCGATCAACGAGCAGTACTTC; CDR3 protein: CASSISRGLAINEQYF
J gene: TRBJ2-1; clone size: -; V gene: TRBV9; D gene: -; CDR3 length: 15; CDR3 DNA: TGTGCCAGCAGCGCCGGGGGGCGAGGGGTGGGTGAGCAGTTCTTC; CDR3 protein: CASSAGGRGVGEQFF
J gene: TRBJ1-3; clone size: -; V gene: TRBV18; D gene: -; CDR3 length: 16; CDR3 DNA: TGTGCCAGCTCACCTATTTCCGGGACCTCTGGAAACACCATATATTTT; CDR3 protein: CASSPISGTSGNTIYF
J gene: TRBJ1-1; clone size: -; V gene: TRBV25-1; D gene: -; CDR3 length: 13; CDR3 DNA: TGTGCCAGCAGCGCAAAGTGGAGCACTGAAGCTTTCTTT; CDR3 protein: CASSAKWSTEAFF
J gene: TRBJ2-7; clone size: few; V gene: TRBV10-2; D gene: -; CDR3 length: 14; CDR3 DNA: TGCGCCAGCAGTGAGGTCAGGGGAGGATACGAGCAGTACTTC; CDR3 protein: CASSEVRGGYEQYF
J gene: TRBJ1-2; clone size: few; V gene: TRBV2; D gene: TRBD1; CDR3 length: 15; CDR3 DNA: TGTGCCAGCAAGGGGGGATTGGACAGGGTGTATGGCTACACCTTC; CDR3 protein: CASKGGLDRVYGYTF
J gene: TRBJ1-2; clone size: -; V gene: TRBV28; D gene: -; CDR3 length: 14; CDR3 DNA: TGTGCCAGCAGTCGTTACCCGGAAGACTATGGCTACACCTTC; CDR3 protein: CASSRYPEDYGYTF
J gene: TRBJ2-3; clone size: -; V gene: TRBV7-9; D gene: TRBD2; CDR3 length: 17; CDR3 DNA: TGTGCCAGCAGCTTTTTCTCCAGCGGGAGTAGAGGGGATACGCAGTATTTT; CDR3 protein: CASSFFSSGSRGDTQYF
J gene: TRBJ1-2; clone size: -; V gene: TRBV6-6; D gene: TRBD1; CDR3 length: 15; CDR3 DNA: TGTGCCAGCAGAGACCGTGGGACAGGGCCTTTAGGCTACACCTTC; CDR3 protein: CASRDRGTGPLGYTF
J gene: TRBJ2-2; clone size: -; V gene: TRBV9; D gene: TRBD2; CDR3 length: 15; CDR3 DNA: TGTGCCAGCAGCGGGGGGACTAGTTCCACCGGGGAGCTGTTTTTT; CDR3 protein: CASSGGTSSTGELFF
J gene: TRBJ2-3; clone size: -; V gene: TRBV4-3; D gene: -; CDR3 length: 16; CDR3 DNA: TGCGCCAGCAGCACGGCGCCCAGATCTAGCACAGATACGCAGTATTTT; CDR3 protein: CASSTAPRSSTDTQYF
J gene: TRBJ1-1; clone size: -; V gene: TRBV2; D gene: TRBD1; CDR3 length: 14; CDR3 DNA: TGTGCCAGCAGTGAACAGGGGGCCTACACTGAAGCTTTCTTT; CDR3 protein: CASSEQGAYTEAFF
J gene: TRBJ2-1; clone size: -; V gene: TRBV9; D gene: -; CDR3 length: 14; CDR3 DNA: TGTGCCAGCAGCGTAGGCTTCCGTGCGGATGAGCAGTTCTTC; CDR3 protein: CASSVGFRADEQFF
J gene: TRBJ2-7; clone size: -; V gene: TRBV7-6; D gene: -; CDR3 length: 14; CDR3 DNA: TGTGCCAGCAGCTTAAGTCCAGGACTCCACGAGCAGTACTTC; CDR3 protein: CASSLSPGLHEQYF
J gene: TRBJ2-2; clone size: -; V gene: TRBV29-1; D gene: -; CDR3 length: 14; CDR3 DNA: TGCAGCGTAGCTGGGACCCGGAACACCGGGGAGCTGTTTTTT; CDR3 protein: CSVAGTRNTGELFF
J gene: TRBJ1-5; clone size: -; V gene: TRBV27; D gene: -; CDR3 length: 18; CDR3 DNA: TGTGCCAGCAGTGCGACCCCTCGGGACGGGTTACGCAATCAGCCCCAGCATTTT; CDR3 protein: CASSATPRDGLRNQPQHF
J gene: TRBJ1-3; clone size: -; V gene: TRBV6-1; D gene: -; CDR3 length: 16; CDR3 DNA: TGTGCCAGCAGTGAAGCGTTGGAAGGTTTTGGAAACACCATATATTTT; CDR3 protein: CASSEALEGFGNTIYF
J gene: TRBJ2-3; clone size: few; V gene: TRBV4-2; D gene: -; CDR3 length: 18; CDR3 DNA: TGTGCCAGCAGCCAAGAGGTTCTGGGCCGCTTTGGCACAGATACGCAGTATTTT; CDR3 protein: CASSQEVLGRFGTDTQYF
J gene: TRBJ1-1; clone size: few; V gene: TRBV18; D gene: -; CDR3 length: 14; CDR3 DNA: TGTGCCAGCTCCGACATTGGAAGGGACACTGAAGCTTTCTTT; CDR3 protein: CASSDIGRDTEAFF
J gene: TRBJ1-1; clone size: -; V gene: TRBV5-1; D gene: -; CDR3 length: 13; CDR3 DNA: TGCGCCAGCAGCTTGGGGGATCGAACTGAAGCTTTCTTT; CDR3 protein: CASSLGDRTEAFF
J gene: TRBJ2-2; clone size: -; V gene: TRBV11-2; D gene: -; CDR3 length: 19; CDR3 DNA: TGTGCCAGCAGCCCCAGGTCCCTAATCCCGGGGCTAAACACCGGGGAGCTGTTTTTT; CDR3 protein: CASSPRSLIPGLNTGELFF
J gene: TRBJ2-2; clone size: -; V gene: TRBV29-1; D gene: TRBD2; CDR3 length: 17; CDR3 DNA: TGCAGCGTTGAAGATCGAGTAAGGGGAGGGAGCCCCGGGGAGCTGTTTTTT; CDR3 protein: CSVEDRVRGGSPGELFF
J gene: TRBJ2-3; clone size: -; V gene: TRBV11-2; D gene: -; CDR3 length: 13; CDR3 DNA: TGTGCCAGCAGCTTAGACTTAACAGATACGCAGTATTTT; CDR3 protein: CASSLDLTDTQYF
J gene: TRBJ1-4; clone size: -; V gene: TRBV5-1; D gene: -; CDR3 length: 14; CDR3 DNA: TGCGCCAGCAGCTTGGCTCCAAGGACTGAAAAACTGTTTTTT; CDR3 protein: CASSLAPRTEKLFF